This TCR beta chain comes out of a study of shared clonotypes between healthy human individuals. Study information: Donors consisted of two women and a few men between 18 and 49. Study results and caveats: For naive CD4 cells, around 5% of clonotypes were shared across a handful of donors. Naive subsets, compared against memory subsets, generally had larger estimated richness values.

To note about this clone: As yet, its antigen is unknown.

CDR3 size: 17 residues. Germline V lookup: CDR1 ENHRY, CDR2 SYGVKD. The J segment lost 5 bases and the V segment lost 6 bases, leaving 7 bases of the junction unmatched. TCRdb's copy holds only in-frame clones and misses some; the assay was immunoSEQ multiplex PCR. The table records about 980,000 clones, less than 85% of them present only once. This sequence joins TRBV10-3 and TRBJ2-1, with 16 positions matching TRBD2. The sequenced sample was memory CD4+ T cells sorted from blood. Subset here: CD45RA-negative fraction. The clonotype originates from a man aged 18 to 30 in good health. The CDR3 is CAIRPGTSGGANNEQFF. The DNA of the CDR3 is TGTGCCATCAGGCCCGGGACTAGCGGGGGGGCTAACAATGAGCAGTTCTTC.